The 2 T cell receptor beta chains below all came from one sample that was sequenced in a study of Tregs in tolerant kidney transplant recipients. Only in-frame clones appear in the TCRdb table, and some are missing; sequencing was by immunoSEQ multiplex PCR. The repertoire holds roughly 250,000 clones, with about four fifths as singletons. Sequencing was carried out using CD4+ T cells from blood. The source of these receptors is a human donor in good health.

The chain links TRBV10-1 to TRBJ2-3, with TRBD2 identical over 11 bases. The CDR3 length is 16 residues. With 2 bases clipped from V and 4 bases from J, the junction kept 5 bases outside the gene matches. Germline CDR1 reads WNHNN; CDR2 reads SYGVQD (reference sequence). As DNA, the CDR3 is TGCGCCAGCAGTGAGCCGGCTAGCGGGGGGCCAGATACGCAGTATTTT. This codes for CASSEPASGGPDTQYF.

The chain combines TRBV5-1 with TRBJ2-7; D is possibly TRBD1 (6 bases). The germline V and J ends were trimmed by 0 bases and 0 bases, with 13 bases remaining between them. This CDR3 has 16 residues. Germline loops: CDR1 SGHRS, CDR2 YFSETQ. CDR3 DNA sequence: TGCGCCAGCAGCTTGGGAACAGGGTTCCCCTCCTACGAGCAGTACTTC. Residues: CASSLGTGFPSYEQYF.